Below, 21 T cell receptor beta chains from the same sample are listed, as sequenced in a study of blood T cell repertoires in COVID-19 (TCRdb year 2020). To prepare the library, the immunoSEQ multiplex PCR assay was applied. TCRdb obtained this table from immuneACCESS and retained in-frame rearrangements with V and J assigned. These tables miss some clones; where compared with another copy, unresolved V genes account for less than half of the shortfall, and the remainder is unexplained. In all, the sample holds about 75,000 clones, and 88% of those were seen once. Around 20% of the sample rests with the top ten. Sequencing was performed on peripheral blood. These receptors came from a human donor in a cohort sampled during active COVID-19.

The rearrangement joins TRBV9 to TRBJ2-1; TRBD2 aligns across 10 bases. From germline, CDR1 is SGDLS and CDR2 YYNGEE. V lost 2 bases, J lost 6 bases, and 11 bases stayed unmatched. The CDR3 has 17 amino acids. CDR3: CASSVVASGSYRNEQFF. CDR3 bases: TGTGCCAGCAGCGTCGTGGCTAGCGGGAGCTATCGCAATGAGCAGTTCTTC.

The chain has TRBV29-1 and TRBJ2-7; 7 bases match TRBD2. Germline V gives CDR1 SQVTM, CDR2 ANQGSEA. Trimming took 4 bases from V and 4 from J; bases not matched to a gene: 10. The CDR3 has 14 amino acids. The CDR3 DNA is TGCAGCGTTGTCGGCGGGAGTTACGGGTACGAGCAGTACTTC. Its protein product is CSVVGGSYGYEQYF.

The chain couples TRBV5-5 to TRBJ2-7; possibly TRBD2 for D (5 bases). Trimming shortened V by 0 bases and J by 2 bases, and 12 bases separated the two germline ends. The germline CDR1 and CDR2 sequences are SGHKS and YYEKEE (reference sequence). The CDR3 has 15 residues. This chain's CDR3 is CASSLGREIAYEQYF. CDR3 bases: TGTGCCAGCAGCTTGGGACGGGAAATTGCCTACGAGCAGTACTTC.

V gene TRBV28 combines with J gene TRBJ1-5; 10 nucleotides line up with TRBD1. The junction had 9 bases not matched to a gene; V was cut back by 4 bases and J by 6 bases. Looked up from germline, CDR1 is MDHEN and CDR2 is SYDVKM. This CDR3 has 16 amino acids. CDR3 region: CASSSLGTGVAQPQHF. For the CDR3, the DNA is TGTGCCAGCAGTTCCCTTGGGACAGGGGTGGCTCAGCCCCAGCATTTT. Drawing the rest from reference TRBV28 and TRBJ1-5, the complete variable domain is DVKVTQSSRYLVKRTGEKVFLECVQDMDHENMFWYRQDPGLGLRLIYFSYDVKMKEKGDIPEGYSVSREKKERFSLILESASTNQTSMYLCASSSLGTGVAQPQHFGDGTRLSIL.

The chain employs TRBV7-2 and TRBJ1-5, with 8 bases aligning to TRBD1. The germline CDR1 and CDR2 sequences are SGHTA and FQGNSA. This CDR3 comprises 16 residues. Trimming took 4 bases from V and 4 from J; bases not matched to a gene: 9. CDR3 in amino acids: CASSSLTGGGNQPQHF. DNA of the CDR3: TGTGCCAGCAGCTCCCTTACAGGGGGAGGGAATCAGCCCCAGCATTTT. Combining the CDR3 with reference TRBV7-2 and TRBJ1-5 gives the whole variable domain GAGVSQSPSNKVTEKGKDVELRCDPISGHTALYWYRQSLGQGLEFLIYFQGNSAPDKSGLPSDRFSAERTGGSVSTLTIQRTQQEDSAVYLCASSSLTGGGNQPQHFGDGTRLSIL.

V usage is TRBV10-3 and J usage is TRBJ1-5; TRBD1 aligns across 8 bases. Germline loops: CDR1 ENHRY, CDR2 SYGVKD. The CDR3 is made up of 15 amino acids. J gave up 5 bases and V 6 bases, and 9 bases lay outside the gene matches. The CDR3: CAISERQGPDQPQHF. CDR3 nucleotide sequence: TGTGCCATCAGCGAGAGACAGGGGCCCGATCAGCCCCAGCATTTT.

This rearrangement joins TRBV5-8 to TRBJ1-5; tentative D call: TRBD1 (5 bases). The CDR3 is 15 amino acids. V was trimmed by 0 bases and J by 6 bases, leaving 13 bases between them. Germline loops: CDR1 SGHTS, CDR2 YDEGEE. The CDR3 DNA follows: TGTGCCAGCAGCTTGGGGGGCGACGTGAGTCAGCCCCAGCATTTT. Amino acids: CASSLGGDVSQPQHF.

This chain joins TRBV13 and TRBJ1-6; 8 bases are a match to TRBD1. The CDR3 spans 17 residues. Per germline, CDR1 PRHDT and CDR2 FYEKMQ (reference sequence). The trim removed 3 bases at V and 0 bases at J, leaving 4 bases unmatched. The CDR3 sequence: CASSFYRGTSYNSPLHF. The DNA for the CDR3 is TGTGCCAGCAGCTTCTACAGGGGGACCTCCTATAATTCACCCCTCCACTTT.

The chain uses TRBV3-1 (or the pseudogene TRBV3-2) and TRBJ2-7, with a possible D match to TRBD1 (5 bases). Germline V gene lookup returns CDR1 LGHDT and CDR2 YNNKEL (reference sequence). Trimming took 0 bases from V and 2 from J, leaving 8 bases between them. The CDR3 covers 14 residues. CDR3 DNA sequence: TGTGCCAGCAGCCAAGAGGGGCTTCCCTACGAGCAGTACTTC. It is translated as CASSQEGLPYEQYF.

In DNA form, the CDR3 reads TGCGCCAGCAGCTTGGGACAGGGGAGGTACAATGAGCAGTTCTTC. Protein sequence: CASSLGQGRYNEQFF. The rearrangement links TRBV5-1 to TRBJ2-1; 8 bases line up with TRBD1. The CDR3 runs 15 residues. Trimming cost V 0 bases and J 4 bases; bases outside gene matches: 3. Germline values: CDR1 SGHRS, CDR2 YFSETQ.

The chain links TRBV4-1 to TRBJ2-7; the D gene is possibly TRBD2 (6 bases). Germline V gives CDR1 MGHRA, CDR2 YSYEKL. The ends were cut back, 5 bases at V and 0 bases at J, with 17 bases in the middle. This CDR3 has 16 residues. CDR3 DNA sequence: TGCGCCAGCAGCTTCACCGGGAGACGGAGCTCCTACGAGCAGTACTTC. Translating it yields CASSFTGRRSSYEQYF.

The chain combines TRBV6-1 with TRBJ2-7, with D perhaps matching TRBD2 (6 bases). V was trimmed by 2 bases and J by 5 bases, leaving 16 bases between them. Germline V CDR1 and CDR2: MNHNS, SASEGT. The CDR3 runs 15 residues. The CDR3: CASSESGGAWNEQYF. The CDR3 DNA reads TGTGCCAGCAGTGAATCTGGAGGGGCTTGGAACGAGCAGTACTTC.

The gene calls are TRBV23-1 and TRBJ2-4, with 9 bases that match TRBD1. TRBV23-1 falls under the ORF class, with uncertain function. V lost 6 bases and J lost 0; bases outside the gene matches: 9. The CDR3 is 17 residues long. In nucleotides, the CDR3 is TGCGCCAGCAGCCACGACAGGGGGAAGGTAGCCAAAAACATTCAGTACTTC. This sequence encodes CASSHDRGKVAKNIQYF.

The chain combines TRBV2 with TRBJ2-1; perhaps TRBD1 as D (6 bases). Germline V lookup: CDR1 SNHLY, CDR2 FYNNEI. V shed 6 bases and J shed 7 bases, with 19 bases lying between them. The CDR3 covers 15 residues. CDR3 bases: TGTGCCAGCAGGGCCGGGACATCCCGAGGGAATGAGCAGTTCTTC. The encoded protein is CASRAGTSRGNEQFF.

In DNA, the CDR3 is TGTGCCAGCAGCCCCTCATTGGGGGCGGGGGGCGAGCAGTACTTC. It codes for CASSPSLGAGGEQYF. This sequence joins TRBV7-9 and TRBJ2-7; 8 bases match TRBD2. The V gene end was trimmed by 5 bases and the J gene end by 6 bases; junction bases not matched to a gene: 12. The V gene's germline CDR1 is SEHNR and CDR2 FQNEAQ (reference sequence). CDR3 length: 15 residues.

CDR3 in DNA: TGTGCCACCGTCAGTAACGGGGAATGTTTGGGCCAAGAGACCCAGTACTTC. Protein: CATVSNGECLGQETQYF. The chain recombines TRBV24-1 with TRBJ2-5, with D tentatively TRBD2 (5 bases). CDR1 and CDR2 (germline): KGHDR, SFDVKD. The CDR3 covers 17 residues. V lost 9 bases to trimming and J lost 1 base, with 23 bases between them.

This sequence joins TRBV7-9 and TRBJ1-6; D may be TRBD1 (5 bases). The CDR3 extends over 16 amino acids. Trimming stripped 6 bases from V and 5 bases from J, with 17 bases between. In germline, CDR1 is SEHNR, CDR2 FQNEAQ (reference sequence). CDR3 residues: CASRPVQGRDNSPLHF. CDR3 nucleotides: TGTGCCAGCAGACCGGTTCAGGGTCGGGATAATTCACCCCTCCACTTT.

This clone was seen only a few times. The chain recombines TRBV5-5 with TRBJ2-7, with a possible D match to TRBD2 (5 bases). Per germline, CDR1 SGHKS and CDR2 YYEKEE (reference sequence). The V end lost 1 base, the J end lost 3 bases, and 11 bases lay between the germline ends. CDR3 length: 14 residues. The CDR3 protein is CASSLTSGSYEQYF. CDR3 sequence (DNA): TGTGCCAGCAGCTTGACTAGTGGTAGCTACGAGCAGTACTTC.

The chain uses TRBV6-5 and TRBJ1-6, with a possible D match to TRBD1 (5 bases). The CDR3 covers 14 residues. CDR1 is MNHEY, CDR2 SVGAGI, per germline. V lost 5 bases, J lost 7 bases, and 12 bases lay in between. The CDR3 is CASSPRTRNSPLHF. DNA for the CDR3: TGTGCCAGCAGTCCCCGGACAAGAAATTCACCCCTCCACTTT.

This rearrangement joins TRBV6-5 to TRBJ2-7; TRBD1 agrees at 8 bases. The CDR3 spans 15 residues. V shed 5 bases and J 2 bases; nucleotides not matched to a gene: 8. Germline V gene lookup returns CDR1 MNHEY and CDR2 SVGAGI. As DNA, the CDR3 is TGTGCCAGCAGTACTCTGGACAGGGCCCCCTACGAGCAGTACTTC. This gives the protein CASSTLDRAPYEQYF.

J is TRBJ2-4 and V is TRBV6-2 or TRBV6-3, with D possibly being TRBD1 (5 bases). Germline loops: CDR1 MNHEY, CDR2 SVGEGT. This CDR3 region has 17 residues. V gave up 2 bases and J gave up 6 bases, with 20 bases separating them. CDR3 coding DNA: TGTGCCAGCAGTTACCACAACTCCAGGGAAGCTTTAAACATTCAGTACTTC. Its translation: CASSYHNSREALNIQYF.